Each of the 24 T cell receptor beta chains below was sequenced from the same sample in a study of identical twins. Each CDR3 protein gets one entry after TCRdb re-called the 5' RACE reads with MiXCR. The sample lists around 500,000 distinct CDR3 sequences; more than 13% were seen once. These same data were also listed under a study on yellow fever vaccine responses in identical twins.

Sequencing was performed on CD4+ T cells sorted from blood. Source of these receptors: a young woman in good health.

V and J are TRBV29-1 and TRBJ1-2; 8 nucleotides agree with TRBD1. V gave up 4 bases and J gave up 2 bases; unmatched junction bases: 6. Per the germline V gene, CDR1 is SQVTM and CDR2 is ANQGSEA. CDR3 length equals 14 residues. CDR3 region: CSVVDRERNYGYTF. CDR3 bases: TGCAGCGTTGTGGACAGGGAGCGAAACTATGGCTACACCTTC.

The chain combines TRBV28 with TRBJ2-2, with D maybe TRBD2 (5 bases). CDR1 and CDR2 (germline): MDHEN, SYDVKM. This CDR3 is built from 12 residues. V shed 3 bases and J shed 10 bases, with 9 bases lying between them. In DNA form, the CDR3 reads TGTGCCAGCAGTTTTGAGGGATTGGAGCTGTTTTTT. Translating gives CASSFEGLELFF.

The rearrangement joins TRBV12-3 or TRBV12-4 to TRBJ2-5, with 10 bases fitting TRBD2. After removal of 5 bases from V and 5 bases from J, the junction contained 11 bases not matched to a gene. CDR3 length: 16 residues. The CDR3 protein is CASSPRTSGPRETQYF. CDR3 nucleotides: TGTGCCAGCAGTCCCCGGACTAGCGGACCACGGGAGACCCAGTACTTC.

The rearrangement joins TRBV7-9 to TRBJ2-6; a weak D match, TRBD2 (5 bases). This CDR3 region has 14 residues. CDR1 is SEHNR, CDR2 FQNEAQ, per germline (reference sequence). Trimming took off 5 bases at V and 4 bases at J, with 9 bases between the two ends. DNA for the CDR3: TGTGCCAGCAGCCCGGGGTGGGGGGCCAACGTCCTGACTTTC. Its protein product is CASSPGWGANVLTF.

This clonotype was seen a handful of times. For the CDR3, the DNA is TGTGCCAGCAGTTTATCTCCTAGCGGGGGTCAAGAGACCCAGTACTTC. Protein product: CASSLSPSGGQETQYF. The V call is TRBV27, the J call TRBJ2-5; 10 bases are shared with TRBD2. CDR1 MNHEY and CDR2 SMNVEV come from the germline V gene (reference sequence). V trimming: 0 bases; J trimming: 2 bases; junction bases outside the gene matches: 3. This CDR3 has 16 residues.

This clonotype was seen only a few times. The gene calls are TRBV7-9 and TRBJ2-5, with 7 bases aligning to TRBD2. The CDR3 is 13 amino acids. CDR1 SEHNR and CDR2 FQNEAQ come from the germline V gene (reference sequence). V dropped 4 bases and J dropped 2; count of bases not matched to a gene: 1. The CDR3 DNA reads TGTGCCAGCAGCTCTAGCGGACAAGAGACCCAGTACTTC. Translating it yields CASSSSGQETQYF.

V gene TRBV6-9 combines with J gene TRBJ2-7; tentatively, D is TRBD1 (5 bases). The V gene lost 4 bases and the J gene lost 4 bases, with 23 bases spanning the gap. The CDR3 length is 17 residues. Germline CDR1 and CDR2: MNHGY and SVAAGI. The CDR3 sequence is CASSSTPFLCREYEQYF. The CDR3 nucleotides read TGTGCCAGCAGTTCGACCCCCTTTCTTTGCAGGGAATACGAGCAGTACTTC.

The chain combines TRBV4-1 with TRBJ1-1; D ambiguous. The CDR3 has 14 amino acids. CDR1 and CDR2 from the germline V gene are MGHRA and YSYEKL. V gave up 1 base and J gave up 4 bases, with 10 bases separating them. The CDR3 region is CASSQGHPATEAFF. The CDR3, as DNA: TGCGCCAGCAGCCAAGGACACCCTGCCACTGAAGCTTTCTTT.

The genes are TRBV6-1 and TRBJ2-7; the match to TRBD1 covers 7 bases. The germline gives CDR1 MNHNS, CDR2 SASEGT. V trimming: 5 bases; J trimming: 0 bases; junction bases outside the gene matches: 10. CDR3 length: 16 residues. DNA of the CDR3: TGTGCCAGCAGTCCCCCGGGACAGAAATTCTCCTACGAGCAGTACTTC. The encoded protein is CASSPPGQKFSYEQYF.

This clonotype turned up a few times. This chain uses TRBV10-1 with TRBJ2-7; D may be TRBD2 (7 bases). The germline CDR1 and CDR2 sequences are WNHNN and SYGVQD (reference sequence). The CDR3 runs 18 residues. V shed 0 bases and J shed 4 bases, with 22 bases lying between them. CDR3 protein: CASSESGGASRREYEQYF. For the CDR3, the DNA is TGCGCCAGCAGTGAGTCGGGGGGGGCGAGTCGGAGAGAATACGAGCAGTACTTC.

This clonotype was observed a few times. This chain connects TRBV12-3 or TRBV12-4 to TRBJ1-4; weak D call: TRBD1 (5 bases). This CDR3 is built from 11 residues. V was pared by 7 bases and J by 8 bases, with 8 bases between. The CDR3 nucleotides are TGTGCCAGCATGGGGGACGAAAAACTGTTTTTT. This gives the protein CASMGDEKLFF.

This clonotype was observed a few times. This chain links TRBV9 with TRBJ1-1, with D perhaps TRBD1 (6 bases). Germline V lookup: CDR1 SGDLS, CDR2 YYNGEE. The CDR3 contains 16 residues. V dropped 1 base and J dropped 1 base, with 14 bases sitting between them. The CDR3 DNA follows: TGTGCCAGCAGCGTAAATCCTGAACAGGGGAACACTGAAGCTTTCTTT. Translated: CASSVNPEQGNTEAFF.

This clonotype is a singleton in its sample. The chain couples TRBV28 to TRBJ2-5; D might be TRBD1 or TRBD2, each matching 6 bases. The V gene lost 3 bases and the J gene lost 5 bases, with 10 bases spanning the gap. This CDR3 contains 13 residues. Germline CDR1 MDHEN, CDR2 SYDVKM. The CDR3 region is CASSFQGRETQYF. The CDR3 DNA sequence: TGTGCCAGCAGTTTTCAGGGGAGGGAGACCCAGTACTTC.

Here the CDR3 reads CASSQSLGFSYEQYF. The CDR3 DNA reads TGCGCCAGCAGTCAATCGTTAGGGTTCTCCTACGAGCAGTACTTC. V and J are TRBV23-1 and TRBJ2-7; no definite D call. TRBV23-1 is noted as an ORF with a role that remains uncertain. This CDR3 spans 15 amino acids. V lost 0 bases to trimming and J lost 0 bases, with 9 bases between them.

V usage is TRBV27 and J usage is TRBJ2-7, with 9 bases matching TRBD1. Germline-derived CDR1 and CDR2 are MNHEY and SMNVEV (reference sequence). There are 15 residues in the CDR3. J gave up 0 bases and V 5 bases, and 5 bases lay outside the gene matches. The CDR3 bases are TGTGCCAGCAGTCTAAAACAGGGGGCCTCCTACGAGCAGTACTTC. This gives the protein CASSLKQGASYEQYF.

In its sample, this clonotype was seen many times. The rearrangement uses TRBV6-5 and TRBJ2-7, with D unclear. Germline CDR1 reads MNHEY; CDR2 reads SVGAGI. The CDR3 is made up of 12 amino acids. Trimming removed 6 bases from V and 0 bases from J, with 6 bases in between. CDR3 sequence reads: CASRGSSYEQYF. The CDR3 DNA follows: TGTGCCAGCAGGGGCAGCTCCTACGAGCAGTACTTC.

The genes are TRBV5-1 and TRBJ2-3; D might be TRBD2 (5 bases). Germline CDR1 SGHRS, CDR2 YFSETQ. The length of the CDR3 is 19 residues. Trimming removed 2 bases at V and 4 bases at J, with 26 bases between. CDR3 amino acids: CASSFGVGGSLGVADTQYF. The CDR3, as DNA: TGCGCCAGCAGCTTCGGAGTCGGAGGCTCACTTGGGGTGGCAGATACGCAGTATTTT.

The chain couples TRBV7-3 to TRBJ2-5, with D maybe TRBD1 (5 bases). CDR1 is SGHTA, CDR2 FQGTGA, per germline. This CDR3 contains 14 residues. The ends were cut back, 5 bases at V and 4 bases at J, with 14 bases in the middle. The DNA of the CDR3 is TGTGCCAGCAGCAACCAGGGTGAAGGAGAGACCCAGTACTTC. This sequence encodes CASSNQGEGETQYF.

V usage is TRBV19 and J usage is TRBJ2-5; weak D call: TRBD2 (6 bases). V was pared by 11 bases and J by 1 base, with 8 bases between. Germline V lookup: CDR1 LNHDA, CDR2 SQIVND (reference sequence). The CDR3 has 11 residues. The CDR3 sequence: CAAGLQETQYF. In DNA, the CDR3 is TGTGCCGCGGGACTCCAAGAGACCCAGTACTTC. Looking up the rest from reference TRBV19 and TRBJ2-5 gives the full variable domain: DGGITQSPKYLFRKEGQNVTLSCEQNLNHDAMYWYRQDPGQGLRLIYYSQIVNDFQKGDIAEGYSVSREKKESFPLTVTSAQKNPTAFYLCAAGLQETQYFGPGTRLLVL.

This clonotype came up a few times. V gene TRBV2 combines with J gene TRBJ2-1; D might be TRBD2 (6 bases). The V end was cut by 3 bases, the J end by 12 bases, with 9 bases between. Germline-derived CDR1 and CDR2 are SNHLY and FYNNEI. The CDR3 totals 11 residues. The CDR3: CASSDRDSQFF. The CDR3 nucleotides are TGTGCCAGCAGTGACAGGGACTCGCAGTTCTTC.

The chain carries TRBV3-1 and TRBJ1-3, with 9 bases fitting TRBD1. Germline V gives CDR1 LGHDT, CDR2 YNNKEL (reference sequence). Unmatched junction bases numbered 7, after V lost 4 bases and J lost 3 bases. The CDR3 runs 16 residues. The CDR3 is CASSPQGAVGGNTIYF. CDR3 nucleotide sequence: TGTGCCAGCAGCCCACAGGGGGCGGTCGGTGGAAACACCATATATTTT.

The CDR3 region is CASSLKTGPYEQYF. CDR3 bases: TGTGCCAGCAGCTTAAAGACAGGTCCCTACGAGCAGTACTTC. The rearrangement links TRBV7-9 to TRBJ2-7; perhaps TRBD1 as D (6 bases). V lost 2 bases and J 2 bases, leaving 10 bases between the germline ends. Germline loops: CDR1 SEHNR, CDR2 FQNEAQ (reference sequence). The CDR3 extends over 14 amino acids. Supplemented by reference TRBV7-9 and TRBJ2-7, the full variable domain reads DTGVSQNPRHKITKRGQNVTFRCDPISEHNRLYWYRQTLGQGPEFLTYFQNEAQLEKSRLLSDRFSAERPKGSFSTLEIQRTEQGDSAMYLCASSLKTGPYEQYFGPGTRLTVT.

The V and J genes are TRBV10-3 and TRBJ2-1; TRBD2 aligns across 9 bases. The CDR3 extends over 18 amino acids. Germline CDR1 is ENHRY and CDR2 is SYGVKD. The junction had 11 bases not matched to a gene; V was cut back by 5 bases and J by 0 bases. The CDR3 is CAISTGTSRVSSYNEQFF. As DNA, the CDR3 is TGTGCCATCAGTACCGGGACTAGCAGGGTGAGCTCCTACAATGAGCAGTTCTTC.

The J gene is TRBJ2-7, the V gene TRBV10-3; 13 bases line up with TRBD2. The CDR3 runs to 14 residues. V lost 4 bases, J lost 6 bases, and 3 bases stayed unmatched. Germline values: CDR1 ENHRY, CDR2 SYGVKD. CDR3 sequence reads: CAISAGLAGLEQYF. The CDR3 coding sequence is TGTGCCATCAGTGCGGGACTAGCGGGGCTCGAGCAGTACTTC.